This T cell receptor (beta chain) was identified in a study of cytomegalovirus exposure and HLA in healthy donors (dated by TCRdb to 2015 to 2018). Context from the whole study: An earlier analysis of about 560 of the donors reported 276 Gb of sequence data and approximately 120 million unique TCR beta sequences obtained from approximately 180 million T cells. HLA typing covered class I and class II loci at four-digit resolution. To study patterns of TCR occurrence, a later analysis re-analyzed previously published TCR beta repertoires from 500 to 850 donors and added high-resolution HLA genotyping. A later genetic analysis used genome-wide SNP genotypes for about 60% of the roughly 700 donors, treating that subset as a discovery cohort. Of the 300 to 500 genotyped donors, approximately 80% were placed in the genetic ancestry cluster associated with self-reported Caucasian donors. An early release that covered some 640 HLA-typed donors contained around 330 gigabases of sequencing data and 70 million to 100 million unique TCR sequences. Every repertoire in the discovery cohort had been generated on one and the same sequencing platform. Rather than using new phenotypic data, the later analysis identified candidate immune exposures from TCR beta sequences and from how often those sequences occurred across donors. Across some 400 genotyped donors of the cohort, an average of approximately 240,000 unique TCR beta nucleotide sequences per donor were sequenced, and roughly 17% of those sequences were non-productive. Roughly five DR-DQ haplotypes were handled as single units for association and clustering, since linkage in the cohort was strong. The study combined high-throughput TCR immunosequencing, statistical association of individual TCRs with disease status, and machine learning to predict cytomegalovirus infection status. To decide whether each TCR beta V gene segment behaved as functional or pseudogenic, an earlier analysis of several hundred of the donors relied on high-throughput TCR beta sequencing. The number of donors typed differed by locus, with about 629-630 for A, B, C, DRB1 and DQB1, more than 500 for DQA1, 606 for DPA1, and some 440 for DPB1. The aim of the study was to test whether cataloging public T cell receptors could identify signatures of past pathogen exposure. Besides the first cohort of hundreds of subjects, a separate validation cohort made up of over a hundred different subjects was used. Donor age, sex, ethnicity and CMV serostatus were compiled together with the repertoire data. The study used immunosequencing to profile the T cell repertoires of approximately 650 subjects and linked those repertoires to cytomegalovirus serostatus.

Overall study results and their limits: A later genetic analysis reported fewer N-insertions in productive TCRs among donors in an Asian-associated ancestry cluster than the roughly 700-donor mean. V-gene and J-gene trimming of TCR beta chains was associated with a missense DCLRE1C variant in a later genetic analysis, and the association was replicated in an independent cohort. According to a later analysis, most CMV-associated TCR beta chains appeared to be HLA-restricted, and the HLA associations seemed to be driven largely by CMV exposure. Correlated functional status among segregating V segments might be attributable to linkage disequilibrium, but an unknown experimental factor could not be ruled out. Because some donors lacked HLA typing at each locus, the association tests relied only on the typed subset. The presence/absence analyses assumed that sequencing depth was roughly uniform across donors, and that assumption may not be true. Several of the top co-occurrence clusters appeared to be linked to parvovirus B19, influenza, CMV and Epstein-Barr virus, according to a later analysis. In this cohort, only TCR beta chains were sequenced, and detectable features were limited by the absence of alpha or paired-chain data. In an earlier analysis of a few hundred of the donors, most TCR beta V segments were observed in productive rearrangements about 87% or about 30% of the time, broadly matching IMGT annotations. A cluster of highly shared sequence variants was judged likely to represent a technical artifact of the sequencing pipeline. In both the original and validation cohorts, the classifier was reported to diagnose cytomegalovirus status with high specificity and sensitivity. A later analysis associated 15,000 to 20,000 TCR beta sequences with specific HLA alleles at a false discovery rate of 0.05. In a later analysis, TCR association rates were found to vary across HLA loci, with the most associated TCRs seen for DRB1 alleles and the fewest for HLA-C alleles. CMV serostatus was the only immune exposure information available for the cohort. The earlier analysis of approximately 540 of the donors excluded 15 to 20 rarely observed V segments, including chromosome 9 orphons, because counts were too low. The study listed 164 TCR beta chains as associated with cytomegalovirus. Compared with equally common non-associated chains, HLA-associated TCR beta chains in a later analysis were more clonally expanded and had lower generation probabilities. While some public TCRs were present in many individuals, most TCR sequences turned up only very rarely across donors. When HLA alleles, especially DR and DQ, strongly co-occurred, TCR associations were difficult to assign to individual alleles. Some IMGT-functional V segments, including TRBV6-2 and TRBV6-3, could not be told apart with the 87-base-pair reads, so those segments were excluded. A further reported finding was that TCR beta sequences accurately predicted the HLA-A and HLA-B alleles for most subjects in the first cohort. Three of the identified cytomegalovirus-associated TCR beta chains were confirmed in vitro to be specific for cytomegalovirus antigens. It was suggested by the authors that the approach could potentially be generalized to other disease states and immunological phenotypes.

Inclusive of the bounding cysteine and phenylalanine, the CDR3 is 16 residues long. Solely the CDR3 DNA is kept, with 48 bases framed from the first base. The germline V gene sets CDR1 to SGHTA and CDR2 to FQGNSA. Compared with germline, V lacks 5 bases and J lacks 3 bases; bases without a gene match: 9. A note on this clone: The antigen it recognizes is unknown. There are no base qualities to consult, and no much larger clone falls within one base.

Libraries came from the immunoSEQ multiplex PCR assay. A mixture of 60 forward primers for TCR Vbeta segments and 13 reverse primers for TCR Jbeta segments was used in the multiplex PCR. Amplification of the CDR3 region of rearranged TCR beta genes was performed with a multiplex PCR assay on genomic DNA. The amplified TCR beta libraries were sequenced on the Illumina HiSeq System as 87-base-pair reads. The source study handled its data this way. Across the 670 or so repertoires, a later analysis counted 80 million or so unique TCR beta chains, around 11 million of which were shared by at least two donors. Raw reads were error-corrected and collapsed into unique sequences with a nearest-neighbor algorithm that merged closely related sequences to remove PCR and sequencing errors. Alignment of CDR3 sequences to IMGT reference sequences was used to assign V, D and J gene segments. For a sequence to be retained, a match of at least six nucleotides was required to both a V gene segment and a J gene segment. A rearrangement counted as productive if the CDR3 had no stop codons and remained in frame with V and J, and every other rearrangement counted as non-productive. CDR3 was defined by IMGT convention, running from the second conserved V-encoded cysteine to the conserved J-encoded phenylalanine. The earlier analysis of about 570 of the donors excluded any sequence lacking an unambiguous match to a single V gene segment. In an earlier analysis of a few hundred of the donors, V segments were called functional above 56.7% productive rearrangements and were called segregating when the between-donor standard deviation exceeded 5%. A statistical classification framework was built to diagnose cytomegalovirus status from the catalog of TCR beta chain sequences. A later analysis assigned V and J genes by comparing TCR nucleotide sequences with IMGT/GENE-DB human TR gene sequences. The TCRdist pipeline was used in a later analysis to assign CDR3 sequences and most-parsimonious VDJ recombination scenarios. In a later analysis, every TCR beta chain was defined by the combination of its CDR3 amino acid sequence and its V-gene family, and reads without a unique V-gene family were dropped. In a later analysis, 500 to 650 highly shared, low-generation-probability nucleotide sequences were removed to address suspected cross-contamination and a sequencing artifact. In a later analysis, a clonal expansion index for each public chain was calculated from normalized within-repertoire ranks of inferred template counts. In a later analysis, generation probabilities were computed using a VDJ recombination model fitted to out-of-frame rearrangements, and the results were checked against IGoR. In a later analysis, hypergeometric tests were used to score TCR-TCR, TCR-HLA and TCR-CMV co-occurrence, with a repertoire-size bias correction applied to TCR pairs. A later analysis estimated false discovery rates by permuting HLA or CMV assignments 20 times. A later analysis grouped co-occurring TCRs with DBSCAN, adding TCRdist sequence similarity when clustering within HLA-allele-positive subsets. For co-occurrence clustering, repertoires with fewer than 30,000 or more than 120,000 public chains were excluded, along with four to six repertoires with anomalous nucleotide sharing. The clones in this table, taken by TCRdb from immuneACCESS, are in-frame only. Not every clone is retained; where verified, under half of the shortfall comes from an unresolved V gene, and the cause of the rest is unknown. V, J and clone size are those of that table, while D and trimming were read from the DNA. For this sample there are some 100,000 clones; more than 80% appear just once. The ten largest clones represent 3% to 4% of the sample.

In total, roughly 710 healthy bone marrow donors made up the cohort. At the time of sampling, every cohort member was nominally healthy, though immune exposures that went unrecorded were likely present. The donor was CMV seronegative and was included in the group of a few hundred seronegative cohort members. Each donor provided a peripheral blood sample, and peripheral blood mononuclear cells were used for TCR beta sequencing. Genomic DNA extraction from the blood cell samples was performed with the Qiagen DNeasy Blood Extraction Kit. The chain is encoded by TRBV7-2 joined to TRBJ2-3, with 9 middle bases fitting TRBD2. The sample comprised PBMCs. This TCR was recovered from a man aged 25-40 years in good health and CMV-seronegative. The CDR3 region reads CASSPSGLAGTDTQYF. The sequenced DNA: TGTGCCAGCAGCCCCTCGGGACTAGCTGGGACAGATACGCAGTATTTT.